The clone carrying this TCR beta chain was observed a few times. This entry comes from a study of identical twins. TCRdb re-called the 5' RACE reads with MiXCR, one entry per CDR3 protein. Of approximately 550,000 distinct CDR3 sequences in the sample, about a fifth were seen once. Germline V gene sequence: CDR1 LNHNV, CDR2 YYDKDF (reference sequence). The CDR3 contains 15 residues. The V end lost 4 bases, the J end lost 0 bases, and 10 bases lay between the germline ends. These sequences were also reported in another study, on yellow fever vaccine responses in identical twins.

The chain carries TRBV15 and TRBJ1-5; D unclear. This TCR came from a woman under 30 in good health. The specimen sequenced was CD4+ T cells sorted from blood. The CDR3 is CATSKGRDSNQPQHF. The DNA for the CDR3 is TGTGCCACCAGCAAGGGCCGCGATAGCAATCAGCCCCAGCATTTT.